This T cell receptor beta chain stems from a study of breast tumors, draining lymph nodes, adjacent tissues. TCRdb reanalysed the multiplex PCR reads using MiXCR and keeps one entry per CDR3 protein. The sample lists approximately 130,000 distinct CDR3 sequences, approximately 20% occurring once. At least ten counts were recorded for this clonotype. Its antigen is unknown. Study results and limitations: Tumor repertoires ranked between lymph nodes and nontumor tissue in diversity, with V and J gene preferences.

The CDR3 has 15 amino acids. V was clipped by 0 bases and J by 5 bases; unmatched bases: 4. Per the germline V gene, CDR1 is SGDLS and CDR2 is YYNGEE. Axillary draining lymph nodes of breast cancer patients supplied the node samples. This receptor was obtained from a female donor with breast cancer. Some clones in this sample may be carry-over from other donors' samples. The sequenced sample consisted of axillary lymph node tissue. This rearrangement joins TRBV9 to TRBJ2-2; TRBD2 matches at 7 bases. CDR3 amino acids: CASSVVGEGTGELFF. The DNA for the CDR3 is TGTGCCAGCAGCGTAGTAGGGGAGGGTACCGGGGAGCTGTTTTTT.